The 21 T cell receptor beta chains reported below all come from one sample, sequenced in a study of blood T cells in healthy people across ages. The use of a sample-barcoded 5' primer and a J-beta primer mix characterized a second PCR of 7 to 11 cycles. TCRdb re-called the 5' RACE reads through MiXCR, storing one row per CDR3 protein. The data contain about a million distinct CDR3 sequences, just over 50% of them singletons. The sample was blood. The receptors stem from a woman aged 60-75 years in good health.

This sequence joins TRBV6-1 and TRBJ1-6; the match to TRBD1 covers 7 bases. CDR1 is MNHNS and CDR2 is SASEGT in the germline V gene. The CDR3 runs 14 residues. Trimming at V came to 7 bases and at J to 4 bases, leaving 4 bases not matched to a gene. The CDR3 DNA follows: TGTGCCAGCATCAGGACAGGATATAATTCACCCCTCCACTTT. Translation: CASIRTGYNSPLHF.

The J gene is TRBJ1-5, the V gene TRBV20-1; D uncertain. V lost 0 bases and J 5 bases, leaving 5 bases between the germline ends. The CDR3 is made up of 12 amino acids. CDR1 and CDR2 from the germline V gene are DFQATT and SNEGSKA (reference sequence). CDR3 nucleotides: TGCAGTGCTAGAGATACCCATCAGCCCCAGCATTTT. Amino acids: CSARDTHQPQHF.

The chain combines TRBV24-1 with TRBJ1-1; 9 bases map to TRBD1. CDR1 is KGHDR, CDR2 SFDVKD, per germline. V gave up 4 bases and J gave up 5 bases; unmatched junction bases: 7. The length of the CDR3 is 15 residues. This CDR3 is CATSETGTGRTEAFF. In DNA, the CDR3 is TGTGCCACCAGTGAGACAGGGACAGGGAGGACTGAAGCTTTCTTT.

The V gene is TRBV7-2, the J gene TRBJ1-1; D is possibly TRBD1 (5 bases). This CDR3 contains 15 residues. V was pared by 3 bases and J by 0 bases, with 11 bases between. Germline CDR1 SGHTA, CDR2 FQGNSA. CDR3 in amino acids: CASSFAGGMNTEAFF. The CDR3 bases are TGTGCCAGCAGCTTCGCGGGGGGGATGAACACTGAAGCTTTCTTT.

The rearrangement joins TRBV6-6 to TRBJ2-3; TRBD2 agrees at 8 bases. The CDR3 sequence is 15 residues long. Germline V gene lookup returns CDR1 MNHNY and CDR2 SVGAGI (reference sequence). With V trimmed by 6 bases and J by 4 bases, 9 bases remained unmatched. CDR3 residues: CASRPAGAGPDTQYF. The DNA for the CDR3 is TGTGCCAGCAGACCAGCGGGAGCTGGCCCAGATACGCAGTATTTT.

This clonotype was recorded at least ten times. The CDR3 reads CSVGGSSYEQYF. In nucleotides, the CDR3 is TGCAGCGTTGGCGGCAGTTCCTACGAGCAGTACTTC. The chain employs TRBV29-1 and TRBJ2-7; D not resolved. This CDR3 spans 12 amino acids. The V gene's germline CDR1 is SQVTM and CDR2 ANQGSEA. The V gene lost 4 bases and the J gene lost 1 base, with 8 bases spanning the gap.

V is TRBV5-6 and J is TRBJ1-2; 8 positions agree with TRBD1. The CDR3 covers 14 residues. V trimming: 0 bases; J trimming: 8 bases; junction bases outside the gene matches: 6. CDR1 and CDR2 from the germline V gene are SGHDT and YYEEEE. CDR3 loop: CASSLVDRAEGYTF. The CDR3 DNA sequence: TGTGCCAGCAGCTTGGTGGACAGGGCGGAGGGCTACACCTTC.

The gene calls are TRBV6-1 and TRBJ1-2; tentatively, D is TRBD1 (6 bases). Germline CDR1 MNHNS, CDR2 SASEGT. Between the trimmed V and J ends, which lost 2 bases and 0 bases, there was a span of 10 bases. The CDR3 extends over 15 amino acids. The CDR3 nucleotides read TGTGCCAGCAGTGAACTCACAGGGCCTAACTATGGCTACACCTTC. This gives the protein CASSELTGPNYGYTF.

The J gene is TRBJ2-7, the V gene TRBV29-1; 7 bases map to TRBD2. V lost 4 bases and J lost 5; bases outside the gene matches: 5. Looked up from germline, CDR1 is SQVTM and CDR2 is ANQGSEA. The CDR3 has 12 amino acids. The CDR3 protein is CSVAGGRDEQYF. The CDR3 nucleotides are TGCAGCGTTGCGGGCGGGAGAGACGAGCAGTACTTC.

V and J are TRBV28 and TRBJ2-5; TRBD1 aligns across 8 bases. The trim removed 7 bases at V and 4 bases at J, leaving 5 bases unmatched. CDR1 is MDHEN, CDR2 SYDVKM, per germline. The CDR3 is 13 amino acids. CDR3: CASITGGRETQYF. The CDR3 DNA is TGTGCCAGCATTACAGGGGGTCGAGAGACCCAGTACTTC.

The V call is TRBV25-1, the J call TRBJ1-2; D possibly corresponds to TRBD1 (5 bases). This CDR3 comprises 12 residues. Trimming removed 6 bases at V and 3 bases at J, with 8 bases between. CDR1 and CDR2 from the germline V gene are MGHDK and SYGVNS. The CDR3 nucleotides read TGTGCCAGCAGAGGGGAGTACTATGGCTACACCTTC. Translating gives CASRGEYYGYTF.

This clonotype turned up a few times. The chain employs TRBV4-2 and TRBJ2-7; 9 positions match TRBD2. J lost 2 bases, V lost 3 bases, and 5 bases had no gene match. The CDR3 loop spans 15 amino acids. Germline V gene sequence: CDR1 LGHNA, CDR2 YNFKEQ. CDR3 nucleotide sequence: TGTGCCAGCAGCCACCTTAGCGGGAGTGCCTACGAGCAGTACTTC. It yields the protein CASSHLSGSAYEQYF.

Worth noting for this clonotype: The junction departs from germline at one end; a sequencing error may be responsible. The gene calls are TRBV15 and TRBJ2-5; TRBD2 matches 9 bases. Germline CDR1 is LNHNV and CDR2 is YYDKDF (reference sequence). There are 16 residues in the CDR3. The chain's CDR3 is CATSTFLAGEDETRYF. The CDR3 bases are TGTGCCACCAGCACTTTCTTAGCGGGAGAAGACGAGACCCGGTACTTC.

This clonotype was picked up a small number of times. V gene TRBV7-9 combines with J gene TRBJ2-5, with D tentatively TRBD2 (5 bases). This CDR3 is built from 14 residues. V gave up 0 bases and J gave up 4 bases, with 9 bases separating them. The V gene's germline CDR1 is SEHNR and CDR2 FQNEAQ (reference sequence). The CDR3 nucleotides read TGTGCCAGCAGCTTAGCCACCGGGGTAGAGACCCAGTACTTC. This gives the protein CASSLATGVETQYF.

The genes are TRBV30 and TRBJ2-7; D possibly corresponds to TRBD1 (5 bases). The germline gives CDR1 GTSNPN, CDR2 SVGIG (reference sequence). Trimming took 0 bases from V and 3 from J, leaving 15 bases between them. The CDR3 is 15 residues long. CDR3 loop: CAWSVGGASFYEQYF. Written as DNA, the CDR3 is TGTGCCTGGAGTGTGGGTGGGGCGAGTTTCTACGAGCAGTACTTC.

This clonotype was counted a few times. The V and J genes are TRBV25-1 and TRBJ1-6, with 7 bases fitting TRBD1. The junction had 9 bases not matched to a gene; V was cut back by 1 base and J by 9 bases. The CDR3 has 16 residues. Germline V gene lookup returns CDR1 MGHDK and CDR2 SYGVNS. The CDR3 sequence is CASSELVQGVSSPLHF. The CDR3 DNA sequence: TGTGCCAGCAGTGAATTGGTTCAGGGGGTTAGTTCACCCCTCCACTTT.

This clonotype was recorded only once. A much larger clone lies a single base off, so this may be a read error. The chain uses TRBV10-1 and TRBJ2-5; the match to TRBD2 covers 11 bases. J was trimmed by 11 bases and V by 9 bases; bases with no gene match: 14. This CDR3 has 14 amino acids. CDR1 is WNHNN, CDR2 SYGVQD, per germline (reference sequence). The CDR3 here is CASPTSGSCYVQYF. The CDR3, as DNA: TGCGCCAGTCCTACTAGCGGGAGTTGTTACGTGCAGTACTTC.

This clonotype turned up a few times. The CDR3 protein is CSARVASGTQETQYF. CDR3 coding DNA: TGCAGTGCTAGAGTGGCTAGCGGGACACAAGAGACCCAGTACTTC. This chain links TRBV20-1 with TRBJ2-5; the match to TRBD2 covers 9 bases. V was pared by 1 base and J by 2 bases, with 5 bases of the junction left unmatched. CDR1 and CDR2 (germline): DFQATT, SNEGSKA (reference sequence). The CDR3 contains 15 residues.

The table lists this clonotype with a few counts. The rearrangement links TRBV12-3 or TRBV12-4 to TRBJ2-5; no reliable D call. This CDR3 has 13 residues. V lost 6 bases, J lost 4 bases, and 12 bases lay in between. CDR3 amino acids: CASRWALGETQYF. The DNA for the CDR3 is TGTGCCAGCAGGTGGGCCCTGGGAGAGACCCAGTACTTC.

This clonotype was observed a few times. The chain joins TRBV12-3 or TRBV12-4 to TRBJ1-2; TRBD1 matches 8 bases. The CDR3 totals 13 residues. With 5 bases clipped from V and 7 bases from J, the junction kept 6 bases outside the gene matches. The CDR3 spells CASSHGQGGGYTF. The CDR3 DNA is TGTGCCAGCAGTCACGGACAGGGAGGTGGCTACACCTTC.

This clonotype has only a few counts. The chain recombines TRBV2 with TRBJ2-5; 10 bases match TRBD1. Germline lookup yields CDR1 SNHLY and CDR2 FYNNEI. The CDR3 sequence is 15 residues long. The J segment lost 5 bases and the V segment lost 6 bases, leaving 9 bases of the junction unmatched. The CDR3 protein is CASRPTTGGGETQYF. The CDR3 nucleotides read TGTGCCAGCAGACCCACGACAGGGGGCGGCGAGACCCAGTACTTC.